The 2 T cell receptor beta chains below were found in one sample sequenced in a study of cytomegalovirus exposure and HLA in healthy donors (dated by TCRdb to 2015 to 2018). The library was generated by the immunoSEQ multiplex PCR assay. The multiplex PCR relied on a mix of 60 forward primers for TCR Vbeta segments and 13 reverse primers for TCR Jbeta segments. Sourced from immuneACCESS, this table was stored by TCRdb with only in-frame sequences that have V and J called. A share of the clones is absent; for the studies checked, an unresolved V gene accounts for under half, and the remainder has no known explanation. This sample is represented by about 98,000 clones; roughly four fifths of them were singletons. In total, the top ten clones hold 8.5% to 10% of the sample. Sequencing input: PBMCs. Receptor source: a male donor in good health and CMV-seropositive.

This clone has just one count. The chain links TRBV9 to TRBJ1-1; TRBD1 aligns across 8 bases. This CDR3 is built from 14 residues. Germline CDR1 reads SGDLS; CDR2 reads YYNGEE. Trimming took 3 bases from V and 3 from J; bases not matched to a gene: 4. The CDR3 sequence is CASSARGQDTEAFF. The CDR3 bases are TGTGCCAGCAGCGCCAGGGGGCAAGACACTGAAGCTTTCTTT.

The chain carries TRBV18 and TRBJ2-7, with no clear D. There are 12 residues in the CDR3. CDR1 KGHSH and CDR2 LQKENI come from the germline V gene. Trimming took 6 bases from V and 2 from J, leaving 8 bases between them. In DNA form, the CDR3 reads TGTGCCAGCTCTCCGAGTCCCTACGAGCAGTACTTC. Its translation: CASSPSPYEQYF.